This T cell receptor (beta chain) was found in a study of CD8 T cells in ankylosing spondylitis. This clonotype has ten or more counts. What it binds is not known. Each CDR3 protein gets one entry after TCRdb re-called the 5' RACE reads with MiXCR. The repertoire holds about 240,000 distinct CDR3 sequences, with roughly 10% as singletons. Study-wide points: Disease-linked clones were found to be CD8+ and relatively rare in peripheral blood. There was a TCR beta motif, made of several highly homologous variants, that appeared characteristic of ankylosing spondylitis blood.

V was clipped by 4 bases and J by 2 bases, with 12 bases between them. The CDR3 contains 14 residues. Germline CDR1 and CDR2: SGHTA and FQGNSA. Specimen: blood, either unsorted or a sorted T cell fraction (not recorded which). The chain has TRBV7-2 and TRBJ2-7; the D is unclear. The receptor was derived from a male donor with ankylosing spondylitis or in good health (not recorded which). The CDR3 DNA is TGTGCCAGCAGCTCACCCCTCCTAGCCTACGAGCAGTACTTC. Translated: CASSSPLLAYEQYF.